Below are 14 T cell receptor beta chains sequenced from a single sample in a study of T cell changes during pregnancy in multiple sclerosis. The repertoire was sequenced with immunoSEQ multiplex PCR; TCRdb's copy has only in-frame clones and lacks some. Of over 60,000 clones in the sample, roughly 96% were seen once. The sample was CD8+ T cells from peripheral blood mononuclear cells, taken after pregnancy. The receptor set was obtained from a female donor with multiple sclerosis, enrolled in a pregnancy study.

The chain carries TRBV27 and TRBJ2-1; D gene unclear. Germline values: CDR1 MNHEY, CDR2 SMNVEV (reference sequence). The CDR3 is 13 residues long. V lost 3 bases, J lost 5 bases, and 8 bases lay in between. The DNA of the CDR3 is TGTGCCAGCAGTTTCGGGTTTAACAATGAGCAGTTCTTC. Amino acid sequence: CASSFGFNNEQFF.

This chain connects TRBV5-6 to TRBJ2-7; D is unresolved. V was clipped by 0 bases and J by 5 bases, with 12 bases between them. CDR1 and CDR2 (germline): SGHDT, YYEEEE. This CDR3 region has 14 residues. The CDR3: CASSLVRSVDEQYF. The DNA of the CDR3 is TGTGCCAGCAGCTTGGTTCGGAGTGTGGACGAGCAGTACTTC.

J is TRBJ1-2 and V is TRBV7-6, with D possibly being TRBD1 (5 bases). The CDR3 contains 12 residues. Trimming stripped 5 bases from V and 5 bases from J, with 9 bases between. Germline V lookup: CDR1 SGHVS, CDR2 FNYEAQ. Written as DNA, the CDR3 is TGTGCCAGCAGCGGGGGGGGGTATGGCTACACCTTC. This encodes CASSGGGYGYTF.

The chain is built from TRBV10-3 and TRBJ1-1; a weak D match, TRBD1 (5 bases). Germline V gene sequence: CDR1 ENHRY, CDR2 SYGVKD. V lost 5 bases and J 7 bases, leaving 14 bases between the germline ends. The CDR3 contains 13 residues. In nucleotides, the CDR3 is TGTGCCATCAGTCGGGGGGGGGTGAATGAAGCTTTCTTT. It translates to CAISRGGVNEAFF.

V and J are TRBV19 and TRBJ1-5; D possibly corresponds to TRBD1 (5 bases). V was cut by 9 bases and J by 7 bases, with 19 bases left in between. Germline loops: CDR1 LNHDA, CDR2 SQIVND (reference sequence). This CDR3 is built from 14 residues. The CDR3 DNA follows: TGTGCCAGCGCGACGGACAACGCTAACCAGCCCCAGCATTTT. Translation: CASATDNANQPQHF.

The rearrangement links TRBV27 to TRBJ1-1; D is perhaps TRBD1 (5 bases). V was clipped by 5 bases and J by 1 base, with 14 bases between them. Germline values: CDR1 MNHEY, CDR2 SMNVEV (reference sequence). The CDR3 is 15 amino acids. CDR3 sequence: CASSHPRAGNTEAFF. DNA for the CDR3: TGTGCCAGCAGTCATCCCAGGGCCGGGAACACTGAAGCTTTCTTT.

The DNA of the CDR3 is TGCGCCAGCAGCTACGCAGGGGTTCGCTTTGGTGAGCAGTTCTTC. Translation gives CASSYAGVRFGEQFF. The chain combines TRBV4-1 with TRBJ2-1; possible D gene TRBD1, 6 bases. This CDR3 has 15 residues. The V gene's germline CDR1 is MGHRA and CDR2 YSYEKL. V was trimmed by 5 bases and J by 9 bases, leaving 20 bases between them.

The CDR3 protein is CASNPDRGFGYGYTF. CDR3 nucleotide sequence: TGTGCCAGTAACCCAGACAGGGGGTTCGGCTATGGCTACACCTTC. The V and J genes are TRBV19 and TRBJ1-2; 9 bases line up with TRBD1. The CDR3 consists of 15 residues. V was clipped by 7 bases and J by 4 bases; unmatched bases: 10. Germline V gives CDR1 LNHDA, CDR2 SQIVND (reference sequence). The full variable domain, its missing parts supplied by reference TRBV19 and TRBJ1-2, is DGGITQSPKYLFRKEGQNVTLSCEQNLNHDAMYWYRQDPGQGLRLIYYSQIVNDFQKGDIAEGYSVSREKKESFPLTVTSAQKNPTAFYLCASNPDRGFGYGYTFGSGTRLTVV.

The rearrangement uses TRBV28 and TRBJ2-1, with 7 bases fitting TRBD1. The CDR3 sequence is 17 residues long. V gave up 3 bases and J gave up 0 bases; unmatched junction bases: 8. Germline CDR1 is MDHEN and CDR2 is SYDVKM. CDR3 amino acids: CASSFIRTGVSYNEQFF. The CDR3 DNA follows: TGTGCCAGCAGTTTTATACGTACAGGGGTCTCCTACAATGAGCAGTTCTTC.

J is TRBJ2-7 and V is TRBV6-1; TRBD2 matches 7 bases. Germline CDR1 is MNHNS and CDR2 is SASEGT. CDR3 length: 14 residues. Trimming took 3 bases from V and 5 from J; bases not matched to a gene: 7. CDR3: CASSEWEGNNEQYF. Written as DNA, the CDR3 is TGTGCCAGCAGTGAGTGGGAGGGTAACAACGAGCAGTACTTC.

The chain is built from TRBV7-6 and TRBJ2-5; 8 bases are shared with TRBD1. Unmatched junction bases numbered 9, after V lost 5 bases and J lost 4 bases. Germline CDR1 is SGHVS and CDR2 is FNYEAQ. This CDR3 region has 15 residues. The DNA of the CDR3 is TGTGCCAGCAGCCACTGGACAGGGCTTGGAGAGACCCAGTACTTC. Translating it yields CASSHWTGLGETQYF.

V usage is TRBV7-8 and J usage is TRBJ1-1, with 9 bases that match TRBD1. There are 16 residues in the CDR3. CDR1 is SGHVS, CDR2 FQNEAQ, per germline. V was clipped by 4 bases and J by 0 bases; unmatched bases: 6. CDR3 amino acids: CASSYRQGGLNTEAFF. The CDR3 DNA reads TGTGCCAGCAGCTACCGACAGGGGGGTCTGAACACTGAAGCTTTCTTT.

In this sample, this clone turned up once. V usage is TRBV2 and J usage is TRBJ2-7, with TRBD2 matching 9 bases. This CDR3 comprises 15 residues. Germline V gene lookup returns CDR1 SNHLY and CDR2 FYNNEI. Trimming took 10 bases from V and 0 from J; bases not matched to a gene: 10. CDR3 DNA sequence: TGTGCCATCGTCACCGGGACTAGCATCTCCTACGAGCAGTACTTC. It specifies CAIVTGTSISYEQYF. Based on the CDR3 plus reference TRBV2 and TRBJ2-7, the full variable domain is EPEVTQTPSHQVTQMGQEVILRCVPISNHLYFYWYRQILGQKVEFLVSFYNNEISEKSEIFDDQFSVERPDGSNFTLKIRSTKLEDSAMYFCAIVTGTSISYEQYFGPGTRLTVT.

The chain has TRBV19 and TRBJ1-1; D might be TRBD1 (5 bases). Germline loops: CDR1 LNHDA, CDR2 SQIVND (reference sequence). V lost 7 bases and J 4 bases, leaving 19 bases between the germline ends. This CDR3 has 15 residues. The CDR3 bases are TGTGCCAGTACCGCCGGGGGGGTCTTGTCCACTGAAGCTTTCTTT. Amino acids: CASTAGGVLSTEAFF.